This record covers a single TCR beta chain. Its antigen is unknown. This specimen comes from a study of cytomegalovirus exposure and HLA in healthy donors. Whole-study context: The roughly 700 first-cohort repertoires shared a platform with the approximately 120 validation repertoires, as reported in a later analysis.

The protocol was immunoSEQ multiplex PCR, while the TCRdb copy is restricted to in-frame clones and leaves out a portion. The table has about 340,000 clones, 75% to 90% seen once. General observations from the study: Investigators reported 150 to 200 TCR beta chains as tied to cytomegalovirus.

Germline V gives CDR1 SGHVS, CDR2 FQNEAQ. The CDR3 length is 14 residues. V dropped 6 bases and J dropped 5; count of bases not matched to a gene: 4. The specimen sequenced was PBMCs. The source is a woman under 30 in good health and CMV-seronegative. The chain carries TRBV7-8 and TRBJ2-3, with 11 bases that match TRBD2. The CDR3 here is CASRSSGRLDTQYF. In nucleotides, the CDR3 is TGTGCCAGCAGATCTAGCGGGAGGTTAGATACGCAGTATTTT.